A single sample is the source of the 25 T cell receptor beta chains below, sequenced in a study of blood T cells in healthy people across ages. A J-beta primer mix and a sample-barcoded 5' primer were used in a second PCR of about 7 to 11 cycles. MiXCR was run by TCRdb on the 5' RACE reads, yielding one entry per CDR3 protein. The sample shows 700,000 to 850,000 distinct CDR3 sequences, around 34% of them seen only once. The source material was blood. The receptors stem from a man aged 18 to 29 in good health.

This clonotype was detected ten times or more. The chain combines TRBV10-3 with TRBJ1-1; the D is unclear. This CDR3 is 13 amino acids long. V dropped 9 bases and J dropped 0 bases, with 11 bases sitting between them. In germline, CDR1 is ENHRY, CDR2 SYGVKD. CDR3 DNA: TGTGCCATGAGTAGGACCATGAACACTGAAGCTTTCTTT. Translation gives CAMSRTMNTEAFF.

The rearrangement uses TRBV3-1 and TRBJ1-6; D remains ambiguous. Germline V gene data show CDR1 as LGHDT and CDR2 as YNNKEL (reference sequence). V lost 3 bases and J 8 bases, leaving 5 bases between the germline ends. The CDR3 extends over 12 amino acids. The CDR3 region is CASSQAYSPLHF. The CDR3, as DNA: TGTGCCAGCAGCCAGGCCTATTCACCCCTCCACTTT.

This clonotype has more than one count but fewer than ten. The chain carries TRBV5-1 and TRBJ1-2; D unclear. V gave up 3 bases and J gave up 4 bases, with 10 bases separating them. CDR1 is SGHRS, CDR2 YFSETQ, per germline. The CDR3 consists of 13 residues. CDR3 DNA: TGCGCCAGCAGCTGGGAGGGTAGCTATGGCTACACCTTC. As protein: CASSWEGSYGYTF.

With respect to this clonotype: At one boundary the junction diverges from the germline segment, which might be a read error. V and J are TRBV25-1 and TRBJ2-3, with unresolved D. CDR1 and CDR2 (germline): MGHDK, SYGVNS. CDR3 length equals 14 residues. This CDR3 reads CVSSDIALSDTQYF. Here the CDR3 DNA reads TGTGTCAGCAGTGATATAGCCCTCTCGGACACGCAGTATTTT.

V gene TRBV10-3 combines with J gene TRBJ1-2; TRBD1 agrees at 8 bases. The CDR3 sequence is 16 residues long. Losses at the gene ends were 2 bases for V and 8 bases for J; bases not matched to a gene: 13. Germline V gene lookup returns CDR1 ENHRY and CDR2 SYGVKD. In nucleotides, the CDR3 is TGTGCCATCAGTGAGCCCCGAGACAGGGGAACGGGAGGCTACACCTTC. Translation gives CAISEPRDRGTGGYTF.

V and J are TRBV12-3 or TRBV12-4 and TRBJ2-3; TRBD1 agrees at 7 bases. The CDR3 spans 14 residues. The ends lost 4 bases at V and 4 bases at J; junction bases unmatched: 5. CDR3 in DNA: TGTGCCAGCAGTTCCCGGGACAGCGCAGATACGCAGTATTTT. This gives the protein CASSSRDSADTQYF.

A few counts support this clonotype. The genes are TRBV4-1 and TRBJ2-7; no reliable D call. The V end lost 2 bases, the J end lost 1 base, and 9 bases lay between the germline ends. Germline V gene sequence: CDR1 MGHRA, CDR2 YSYEKL. The CDR3 is 14 amino acids. This CDR3 reads CASSQQVASYEQYF. As DNA, the CDR3 is TGCGCCAGCAGCCAACAAGTAGCATCCTACGAGCAGTACTTC.

This clonotype was picked up a small number of times. The V gene is TRBV5-1, the J gene TRBJ2-1, with a tentative D call TRBD2 (6 bases). The V gene lost 4 bases and the J gene lost 9 bases, with 14 bases spanning the gap. CDR3 size: 13 residues. Per germline, CDR1 SGHRS and CDR2 YFSETQ. CDR3 loop: CASSGSSAAEQFF. For the CDR3, the DNA is TGCGCCAGCAGCGGATCTAGCGCGGCTGAGCAGTTCTTC.

This clonotype showed up just a few times. This chain uses TRBV19 with TRBJ2-3; maybe TRBD1 (5 bases). This CDR3 is 14 amino acids long. Germline loops: CDR1 LNHDA, CDR2 SQIVND (reference sequence). V was cut by 3 bases and J by 0 bases, with 7 bases left in between. CDR3 in amino acids: CASSMGPSTDTQYF. For the CDR3, the DNA is TGTGCCAGTAGTATGGGGCCTAGCACAGATACGCAGTATTTT. The variable domain in full, completed from reference TRBV19 and TRBJ2-3, reads DGGITQSPKYLFRKEGQNVTLSCEQNLNHDAMYWYRQDPGQGLRLIYYSQIVNDFQKGDIAEGYSVSREKKESFPLTVTSAQKNPTAFYLCASSMGPSTDTQYFGPGTRLTVL.

This CDR3 is CASSYIYGERGYGYTF. The CDR3 DNA sequence: TGTGCCAGCAGCTACATTTACGGGGAACGCGGCTATGGCTACACCTTC. This chain connects TRBV7-3 to TRBJ1-2; D remains unclear. The CDR3 spans 16 residues. Germline V gene data show CDR1 as SGHTA and CDR2 as FQGTGA. Trimming left V 4 bases short and J 4 bases short, with 19 bases between.

This clonotype was detected only a few times. V and J are TRBV9 and TRBJ1-3; tentatively, D is TRBD1 (5 bases). The germline V and J ends were trimmed by 3 bases and 2 bases, with 9 bases remaining between them. The V gene's germline CDR1 is SGDLS and CDR2 YYNGEE. This CDR3 comprises 14 residues. CDR3 sequence reads: CASSAGHAGNTIYF. As DNA, the CDR3 is TGTGCCAGCAGCGCAGGACACGCTGGAAACACCATATATTTT. The full variable domain, with the rest looked up from reference TRBV9 and TRBJ1-3, is DSGVTQTPKHLITATGQRVTLRCSPRSGDLSVYWYQQSLDQGLQFLIQYYNGEERAKGNILERFSAQQFPDLHSELNLSSLELGDSALYFCASSAGHAGNTIYFGEGSWLTVV.

The V and J genes are TRBV7-9 and TRBJ1-5, with 8 bases fitting TRBD1. Losses at the gene ends were 6 bases for V and 7 bases for J; bases not matched to a gene: 11. Germline V gene sequence: CDR1 SEHNR, CDR2 FQNEAQ (reference sequence). The CDR3 loop spans 15 amino acids. CDR3 sequence reads: CASRGTGQGRQPQHF. The CDR3 coding sequence is TGTGCCAGCAGAGGAACCGGACAGGGTCGACAGCCCCAGCATTTT.

This clonotype has more than one count but fewer than ten. This chain connects TRBV6-2 or TRBV6-3 to TRBJ1-2; D remains unclear. The ends were cut back, 5 bases at V and 8 bases at J, with 24 bases in the middle. The V gene's germline CDR1 is MNHEY and CDR2 SVGEGT. The CDR3 length is 16 residues. The CDR3 DNA reads as TGTGCCAGCAGTCCGGGATTGGAGGCGACACCAGACGGCTACACCTTC. This sequence encodes CASSPGLEATPDGYTF.

This clonotype appeared a few times. This chain links TRBV7-2 with TRBJ1-5; TRBD1 is a possible D gene (6 bases). The V gene lost 2 bases and the J gene lost 7 bases, with 15 bases spanning the gap. CDR1 and CDR2 (germline): SGHTA, FQGNSA. There are 15 residues in the CDR3. This CDR3 is CASSLQQGSGQPQHF. CDR3 bases: TGTGCCAGCAGCTTACAACAGGGTTCGGGGCAGCCCCAGCATTTT.

The chain joins TRBV7-9 to TRBJ2-3, with D maybe TRBD1 (6 bases). The CDR3 contains 15 residues. Germline V lookup: CDR1 SEHNR, CDR2 FQNEAQ (reference sequence). V lost 5 bases and J 0 bases, leaving 12 bases between the germline ends. In nucleotides, the CDR3 is TGTGCCAGCAGCCCGGACAGATTTAGCACAGATACGCAGTATTTT. It translates to CASSPDRFSTDTQYF.

The chain couples TRBV6-1 to TRBJ2-3; TRBD2 matches 11 bases. Germline V lookup: CDR1 MNHNS, CDR2 SASEGT. CDR3 length: 14 residues. With V trimmed by 7 bases and J by 2 bases, 2 bases remained unmatched. The CDR3 DNA is TGTGCCAGCAAACTAGCGGGAGTCACAGATACGCAGTATTTT. Translation gives CASKLAGVTDTQYF.

This clonotype was seen only a few times. The gene calls are TRBV20-1 and TRBJ1-1; the D gene is possibly TRBD1 (5 bases). The CDR3 consists of 14 residues. Germline-derived CDR1 and CDR2 are DFQATT and SNEGSKA (reference sequence). V lost 0 bases and J lost 1, with 9 bases in between. The CDR3 region has the DNA TGCAGTGCTAGAGATGGGGGGGAGAACACTGAAGCTTTCTTT. Translating gives CSARDGGENTEAFF.

The V gene is TRBV4-1, the J gene TRBJ1-2; a weak D match, TRBD1 (5 bases). The germline V gene has CDR1 MGHRA and CDR2 YSYEKL. Trimming removed 1 base from V and 4 bases from J, with 16 bases in between. The CDR3 loop spans 16 amino acids. DNA of the CDR3: TGCGCCAGCAGCCAAGGGACCGGGGGGAAAGTCTATGGCTACACCTTC. Protein: CASSQGTGGKVYGYTF.

V usage is TRBV5-1 and J usage is TRBJ1-1; TRBD1 matches at 9 bases. This CDR3 comprises 16 residues. Germline loops: CDR1 SGHRS, CDR2 YFSETQ. After removal of 4 bases from V and 3 bases from J, the junction contained 10 bases not matched to a gene. CDR3 sequence: CASSPSRDRADTEAFF. The CDR3 nucleotides are TGCGCCAGCAGCCCGTCCCGGGACAGGGCCGACACTGAAGCTTTCTTT.

This clonotype was found many times. J is TRBJ2-3 and V is TRBV4-1; D possibly corresponds to TRBD2 (5 bases). This CDR3 spans 14 amino acids. With 4 bases removed from V and 5 bases from J, the gap between germline ends came to 13 bases. Germline CDR1 MGHRA, CDR2 YSYEKL. The CDR3 bases are TGCGCCAGCAGCCCCCAGCTACTAGAAGATACGCAGTATTTT. It is translated as CASSPQLLEDTQYF.

In its sample, this clonotype was seen a few times. V and J are TRBV6-1 and TRBJ1-2; 8 positions match TRBD1. CDR1 and CDR2 from the germline V gene are MNHNS and SASEGT. This CDR3 has 16 residues. V dropped 7 bases and J dropped 6; count of bases not matched to a gene: 16. The CDR3 region has the DNA TGTGCCAGCACCCCAGAACCGGACAGGGTCTTTGATGGCTACACCTTC. Protein sequence: CASTPEPDRVFDGYTF.

This clonotype was picked up many times. Here the CDR3 DNA reads TGTGCCAGCAGTTACTCCGGACCTTACGAGCAGTACTTC. Translating it yields CASSYSGPYEQYF. The chain couples TRBV6-2 or TRBV6-3 to TRBJ2-7; D remains ambiguous. Germline V gene data show CDR1 as MNHEY and CDR2 as SVGEGT. The CDR3 is 13 amino acids. Trimming stripped 0 bases from V and 4 bases from J, with 7 bases between.

The genes are TRBV30 and TRBJ1-2; 7 nucleotides agree with TRBD1. Trimming at V came to 4 bases and at J to 2 bases, leaving 4 bases not matched to a gene. Per germline, CDR1 GTSNPN and CDR2 SVGIG (reference sequence). The CDR3 totals 13 residues. The CDR3, as DNA: TGTGCCTGGACCTCAGGGGGAAACTATGGCTACACCTTC. Its translation is CAWTSGGNYGYTF.

This clonotype was counted once. A read error is possible here, since a much larger clone lies one base away. V gene TRBV29-1 combines with J gene TRBJ2-3; D is uncertain. Per germline, CDR1 SQVTM and CDR2 ANQGSEA. This CDR3 is built from 14 residues. This CDR3 is CSVKNRKRTDTQYF. The CDR3 nucleotides are TGCAGCGTCAAAAATCGGAAGCGCACGGATACGCAGTATTTT.

This clonotype was counted ten times or more. The rearrangement uses TRBV6-4 and TRBJ2-7, with D possibly matching TRBD1 (6 bases). Germline CDR1 reads MRHNA; CDR2 reads SNTAGT. Trimming removed 4 bases from V and 5 bases from J, with 12 bases in between. The CDR3 has 13 residues. This CDR3 reads CASSGTGSDEQYF. The CDR3 bases are TGTGCCAGCAGTGGCACAGGGAGCGACGAGCAGTACTTC.